The TCR beta chain under discussion was sequenced for a study of cytomegalovirus exposure and HLA in healthy donors. Study in general: Approximately 190 million T cells yielded 120 million or so unique TCR beta sequences, as an earlier analysis found. Study findings and constraints: Later on, a genetic analysis was performed. It linked a missense variant in DCLRE1C with V- and J-gene trimming of TCR beta. Researchers counted roughly 150 TCR beta chains as cytomegalovirus-associated.

The CDR3 has 17 residues. The V gene's germline CDR1 is LNHDA and CDR2 SQIVND (reference sequence). Trimming took 7 bases from V and 4 from J; bases not matched to a gene: 16. PCR used 60 Vbeta primers and 13 Jbeta primers. Sequencing used immunoSEQ multiplex PCR; TCRdb keeps in-frame clones, though not all of them. The sample carries roughly 120,000 clones, approximately 76% recorded once. A remark on this clone: The antigen is unknown.

This receptor was taken from a man aged 55-75 years in good health and CMV-seropositive. The chain has TRBV19 and TRBJ2-1, with 7 bases identical to TRBD1. Sequencing was done on a sample of PBMCs. This CDR3 is CASTTRPRQGLYNEQFF. DNA for the CDR3: TGTGCCAGTACCACCAGGCCCCGACAGGGCCTTTACAATGAGCAGTTCTTC. The whole variable domain, remainder taken from reference TRBV19 and TRBJ2-1, is DGGITQSPKYLFRKEGQNVTLSCEQNLNHDAMYWYRQDPGQGLRLIYYSQIVNDFQKGDIAEGYSVSREKKESFPLTVTSAQKNPTAFYLCASTTRPRQGLYNEQFFGPGTRLTVL.